Listed here is a single T cell receptor beta chain. Its cognate antigen is unknown. Method: immunoSEQ multiplex PCR; TCRdb's copy keeps in-frame clones and lacks some. The sample yields roughly 150,000 clones, 85% seen once. This specimen comes from a study of cytomegalovirus exposure and HLA in healthy donors. General observations from the study: A list of 164 TCR beta chains associated with cytomegalovirus was given. In vitro data verified three CMV-associated chains as specific for CMV antigens. Usually a TCR sequence was rare, but some public TCRs were found in many donors.

Trimming removed 2 bases at V and 2 bases at J, with 10 bases between. Germline lookup yields CDR1 MNHEY and CDR2 SMNVEV (reference sequence). The CDR3 is 16 residues long. Material for sequencing was PBMCs. The receptor's source is a young man in good health and CMV-seropositive. The chain recombines TRBV27 with TRBJ2-6; D might be TRBD2 (5 bases). The CDR3 coding sequence is TGTGCCAGCAGTTTAGGACGGGGAACTGGGGCCAACGTCCTGACTTTC. Translating it yields CASSLGRGTGANVLTF.